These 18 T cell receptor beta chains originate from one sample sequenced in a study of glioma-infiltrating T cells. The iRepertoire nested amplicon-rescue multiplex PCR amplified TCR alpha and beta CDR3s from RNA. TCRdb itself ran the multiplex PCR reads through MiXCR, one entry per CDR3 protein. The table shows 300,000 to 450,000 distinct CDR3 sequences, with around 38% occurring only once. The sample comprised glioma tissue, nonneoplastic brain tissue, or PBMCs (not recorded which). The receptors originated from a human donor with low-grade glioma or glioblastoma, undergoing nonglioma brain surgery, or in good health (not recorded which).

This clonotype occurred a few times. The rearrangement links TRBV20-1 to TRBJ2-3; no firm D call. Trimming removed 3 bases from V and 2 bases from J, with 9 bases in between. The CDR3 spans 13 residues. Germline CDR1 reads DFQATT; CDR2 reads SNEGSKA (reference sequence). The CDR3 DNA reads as TGCAGTGCTAGGGTCAGCCACACAGATACGCAGTATTTT. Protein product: CSARVSHTDTQYF.

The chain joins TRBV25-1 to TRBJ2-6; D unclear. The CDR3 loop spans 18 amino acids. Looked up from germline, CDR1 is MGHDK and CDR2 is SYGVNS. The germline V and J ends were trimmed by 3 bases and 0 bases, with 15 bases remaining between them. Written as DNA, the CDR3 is TGTGCCAGCAGTGACAGCCACACCAAGAACTCTGGGGCCAACGTCCTGACTTTC. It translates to CASSDSHTKNSGANVLTF.

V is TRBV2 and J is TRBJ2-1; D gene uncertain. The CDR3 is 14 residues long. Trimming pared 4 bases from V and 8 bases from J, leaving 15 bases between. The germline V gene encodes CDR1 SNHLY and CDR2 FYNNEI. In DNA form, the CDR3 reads TGTGCCAGCAGTGGTAGACATGATCTCCATGAGCAGTTCTTC. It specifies CASSGRHDLHEQFF.

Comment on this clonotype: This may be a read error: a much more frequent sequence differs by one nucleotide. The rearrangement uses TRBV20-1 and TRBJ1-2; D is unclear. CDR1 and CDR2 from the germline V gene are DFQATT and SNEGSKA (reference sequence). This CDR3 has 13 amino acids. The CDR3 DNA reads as TGCAGTGCTAGAGATATTGCAAGCTATGGCTACGCCTTC. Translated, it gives CSARDIASYGYAF.

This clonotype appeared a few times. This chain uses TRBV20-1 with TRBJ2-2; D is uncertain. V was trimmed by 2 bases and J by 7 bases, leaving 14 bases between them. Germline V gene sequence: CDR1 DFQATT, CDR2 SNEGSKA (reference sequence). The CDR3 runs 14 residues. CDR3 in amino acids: CSARHLGVSGELFF. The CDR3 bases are TGCAGTGCTAGACATCTTGGAGTGAGCGGGGAGCTGTTTTTT.

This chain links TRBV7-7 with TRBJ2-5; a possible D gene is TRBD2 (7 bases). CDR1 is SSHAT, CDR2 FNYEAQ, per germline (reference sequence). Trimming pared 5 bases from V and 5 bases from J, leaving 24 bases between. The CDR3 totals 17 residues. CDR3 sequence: CASSPPLWRGPAETQYF. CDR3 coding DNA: TGTGCCAGCAGCCCCCCGTTATGGCGGGGGCCGGCTGAGACCCAGTACTTC.

CDR3 protein: CSARVGGRVYEQYF. CDR3 coding DNA: TGCAGTGCTAGAGTCGGCGGCAGGGTGTACGAGCAGTACTTC. The chain recombines TRBV20-1 with TRBJ2-7; a weak D match, TRBD1 (5 bases). This CDR3 contains 14 residues. The germline CDR1 and CDR2 sequences are DFQATT and SNEGSKA (reference sequence). The V and J ends lost 1 base and 4 bases respectively, with 14 bases between them.

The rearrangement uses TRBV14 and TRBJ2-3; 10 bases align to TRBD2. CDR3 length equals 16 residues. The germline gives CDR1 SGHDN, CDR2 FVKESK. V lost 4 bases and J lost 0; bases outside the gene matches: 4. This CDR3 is CASSRTSGVSTDTQYF. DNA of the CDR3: TGTGCCAGCAGCCGAACTAGCGGGGTAAGCACAGATACGCAGTATTTT.

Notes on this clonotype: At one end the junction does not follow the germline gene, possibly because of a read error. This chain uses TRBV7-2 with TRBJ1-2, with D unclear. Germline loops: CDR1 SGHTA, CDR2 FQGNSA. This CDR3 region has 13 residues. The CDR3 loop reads CASSTLNLGGYIF. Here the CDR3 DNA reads TGTGCCAGCAGCACACTCAATTTGGGTGGCTACATCTTC.

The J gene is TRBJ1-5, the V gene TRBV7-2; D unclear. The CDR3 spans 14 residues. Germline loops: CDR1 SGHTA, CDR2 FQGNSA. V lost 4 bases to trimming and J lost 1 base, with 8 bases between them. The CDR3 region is CASSSRASNQPQHF. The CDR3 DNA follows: TGTGCCAGCAGCTCCCGTGCCAGCAATCAGCCCCAGCATTTT.

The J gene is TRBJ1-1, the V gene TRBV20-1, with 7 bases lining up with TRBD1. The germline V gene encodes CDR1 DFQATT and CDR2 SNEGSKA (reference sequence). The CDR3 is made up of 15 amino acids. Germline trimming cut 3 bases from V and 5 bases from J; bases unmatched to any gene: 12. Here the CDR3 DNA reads TGCAGTGCTAGGGAAAACAGGGGAATGGGGACTGAAGCTTTCTTT. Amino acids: CSARENRGMGTEAFF.

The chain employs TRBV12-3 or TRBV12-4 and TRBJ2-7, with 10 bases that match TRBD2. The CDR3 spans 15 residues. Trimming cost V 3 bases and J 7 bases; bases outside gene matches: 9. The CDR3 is CASSFGSGRALEQYF. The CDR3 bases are TGTGCCAGCAGTTTCGGGAGCGGGAGGGCCTTGGAGCAGTACTTC.

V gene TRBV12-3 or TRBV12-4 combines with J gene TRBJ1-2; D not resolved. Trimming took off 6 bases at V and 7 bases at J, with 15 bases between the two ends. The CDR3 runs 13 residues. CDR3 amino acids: CASSLAGLSGYTF. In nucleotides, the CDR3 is TGTGCCAGCAGCCTAGCGGGGTTGAGTGGCTACACCTTC.

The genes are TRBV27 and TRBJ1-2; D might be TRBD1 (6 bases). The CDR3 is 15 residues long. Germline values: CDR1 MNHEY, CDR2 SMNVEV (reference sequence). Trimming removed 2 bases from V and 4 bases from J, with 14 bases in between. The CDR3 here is CASSLVRGYGYGYTF. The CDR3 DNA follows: TGTGCCAGCAGTTTAGTCAGGGGCTATGGCTATGGCTACACCTTC.

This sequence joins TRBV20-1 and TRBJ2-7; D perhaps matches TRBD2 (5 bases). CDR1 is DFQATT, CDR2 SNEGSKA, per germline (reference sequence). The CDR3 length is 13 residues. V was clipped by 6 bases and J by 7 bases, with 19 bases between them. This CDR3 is CSARRDRIYEQYF. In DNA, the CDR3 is TGCAGTGCCAGACGGGATAGGATTTATGAGCAGTACTTC.

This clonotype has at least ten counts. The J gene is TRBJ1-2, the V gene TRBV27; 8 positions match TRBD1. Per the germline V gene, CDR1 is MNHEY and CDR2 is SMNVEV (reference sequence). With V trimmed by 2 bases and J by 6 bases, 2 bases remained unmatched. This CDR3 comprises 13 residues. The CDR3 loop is CASSLDRGDGYTF. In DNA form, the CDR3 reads TGTGCCAGCAGTTTAGACAGGGGCGATGGCTACACCTTC.

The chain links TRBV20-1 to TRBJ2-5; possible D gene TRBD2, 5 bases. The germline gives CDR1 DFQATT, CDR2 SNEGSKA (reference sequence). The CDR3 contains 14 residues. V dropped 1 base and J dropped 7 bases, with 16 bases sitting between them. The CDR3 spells CSARVWGVRVTQYF. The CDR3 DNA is TGCAGTGCTAGAGTATGGGGAGTCCGTGTGACCCAGTACTTC.

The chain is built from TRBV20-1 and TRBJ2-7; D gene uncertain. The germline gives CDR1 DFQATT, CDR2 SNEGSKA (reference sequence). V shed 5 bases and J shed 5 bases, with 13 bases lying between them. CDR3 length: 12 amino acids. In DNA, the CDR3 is TGCAGTGCTCTAAGGACGTTCGACGAGCAGTACTTC. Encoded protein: CSALRTFDEQYF.